This T cell receptor beta chain emerged from a study of blood T cells in healthy people across ages. On this clonotype: The target antigen is unknown. This clone may be a read error of a much larger clone one base away.

Study-level points and caveats: Per-million-T-cell TCR beta diversity fell roughly linearly with age.

The use of a sample-barcoded 5' primer and a J-beta primer mix characterized a second PCR of about 7 to 12 cycles. TCRdb reprocessed the 5' RACE reads with MiXCR, giving one entry per CDR3 protein. The sample holds some 780,000 distinct CDR3 sequences, approximately 53% seen once. Germline V CDR1 and CDR2: DFQATT, SNEGSKA (reference sequence). The CDR3 is made up of 14 amino acids. Sequencing input: blood. V gene TRBV20-1 combines with J gene TRBJ2-1; maybe TRBD1 (5 bases). The sequence was obtained from a man in his forties or fifties in good health. The CDR3 nucleotides are TGCGGTGCTAGGCGGCAGGGATTGATCAATGAGCAGTTCTTC. This sequence encodes CGARRQGLINEQFF.